These T cell receptor beta chains were read from a single sample in a study of shared clonotypes between healthy human individuals. Produced via immunoSEQ multiplex PCR; TCRdb's table is partial and in-frame only. The table shows millions of clones, with approximately 94% occurring only once. The sample was naive CD8+ T cells from PBMCs. The source of these receptors is a man aged 18 to 30 in good health. Some clones in this sample may be carry-over from other donors' samples. The CDR3 runs from the conserved cysteine through the conserved F or W. Each record gives: V gene, clone size, D gene, J gene, CDR3 DNA, CDR3 protein. A D gene is named only where the DNA matches it firmly. Clone size is given for some rows only: seen once, a few or many times, or a class if the clone is expanded.

V: TRBV10-2
size: .
D: TRBD1
J: TRBJ2-5
DNA: TGCGCCAGCAGTTGGACAGGTCCCCAGGAGACCCAGTACTTC
CDR3: CASSWTGPQETQYF

V: TRBV23-1
size: .
D: TRBD1
J: TRBJ1-1
DNA: TGCGCCAGCAGTCAAGACAGGGGAATAACCAAGACAATGAACACTGAAGCTTTCTTT
CDR3: CASSQDRGITKTMNTEAFF

V: TRBV9
size: .
D: .
J: TRBJ2-3
DNA: TGTGCCAGCAGCTCGTGGGCTACGCCCACAGATACGCAGTATTTT
CDR3: CASSSWATPTDTQYF

V: TRBV7-8
size: once
D: TRBD2
J: TRBJ2-7
DNA: TGTGCCAGCAGCCCATCGCGGGAGGTTTCCTACGAGCAGTACTTC
CDR3: CASSPSREVSYEQYF

V: TRBV10-3
size: .
D: .
J: TRBJ1-5
DNA: TGTGCCATCAGTGAGTGGGGGGCACGTAATCAGCCCCAGCATTTT
CDR3: CAISEWGARNQPQHF

V: TRBV15
size: .
D: .
J: TRBJ1-5
DNA: TGTGCCACCAGCAGTGGGGGGGAGGCCAAGCCCCAGCATTTT
CDR3: CATSSGGEAKPQHF

V: TRBV4-1
size: .
D: .
J: TRBJ2-1
DNA: TGCGCCAGCAGCTCCGTATACAATGAGCAGTTCTTC
CDR3: CASSSVYNEQFF

V: TRBV7-9
size: .
D: .
J: TRBJ1-2
DNA: TGTGCCAGCAGCGCCGGACATCTTGGCTATGGCTACACCTTC
CDR3: CASSAGHLGYGYTF

V: TRBV29-1
size: .
D: .
J: TRBJ2-3
DNA: TGCAGCGTTGAAGGACAGGAGGGCACAGATACGCAGTATTTT
CDR3: CSVEGQEGTDTQYF

V: TRBV7-8
size: .
D: TRBD1
J: TRBJ2-7
DNA: TGTGCCAGCAGCTGGCCGGGACAGGGATCCTACGAGCAGTACTTC
CDR3: CASSWPGQGSYEQYF

V: TRBV19
size: few
D: .
J: TRBJ1-1
DNA: TGTGCCAGTAGTTCTAGAGTGAACACTGAAGCTTTCTTT
CDR3: CASSSRVNTEAFF

V: TRBV27
size: .
D: .
J: TRBJ2-2
DNA: TGTGCCAGCACTGCCATACGGGACTTAAGAACCGGGGAGCTGTTTTTT
CDR3: CASTAIRDLRTGELFF

V: TRBV27
size: .
D: .
J: TRBJ2-7
DNA: TGTGCCAGCAGTTTATCGTCTGGCTACGAGCAGTACTTC
CDR3: CASSLSSGYEQYF

V: TRBV6-1
size: .
D: .
J: TRBJ1-3
DNA: TGTGCCAGCAGTGCGAATGTGGGGGGTATCTGGGACACCATATATTTT
CDR3: CASSANVGGIWDTIYF

V: TRBV28
size: .
D: .
J: TRBJ1-1
DNA: TGTGCCAGCAGTTTATTAAAGGGAAGGCGAATTGAAGCTTTCTTT
CDR3: CASSLLKGRRIEAFF

V: TRBV15
size: .
D: .
J: TRBJ1-2
DNA: TGTGCCACCAGCAGTGGTGGGGCAGGGAGGGGCTACACCTTC
CDR3: CATSSGGAGRGYTF

V: TRBV7-9
size: few
D: .
J: TRBJ2-2
DNA: TGTGCCAGCAGCTTAGTCGGGGAGCTGTTTTTT
CDR3: CASSLVGELFF